This T cell receptor (beta chain) was retrieved from a study of blood T cell repertoires in COVID-19. Overall study: The cDNA or gDNA used as material had been derived from T cells, B-cell-depleted T cells, or PBMCs.

Germline trimming cut 8 bases from V and 7 bases from J; bases unmatched to any gene: 9. Germline values: CDR1 SNHLY, CDR2 FYNNEI. CDR3 length: 14 residues. In the original analysis: Reference gene primers were amplified, and this amplification served to estimate nucleated cell counts. Measured with immunoSEQ multiplex PCR; TCRdb has only the in-frame clones, and not every one. V, J and clone size reflect that table, while D and trimming were determined from the DNA. This sample carries 80,000 to 100,000 clones, 80% of them seen once, and the ten largest clones take around 17%. The chain joins TRBV2 to TRBJ1-4; 8 bases fit TRBD1. The sequencing input was peripheral blood. The TCR originated in a human donor in a cohort sampled during active COVID-19. In DNA form, the CDR3 reads TGTGCCAGCGACAGGACAGGGAGGGGTGAAAAACTGTTTTTT. It yields the protein CASDRTGRGEKLFF.